This T cell receptor beta chain came from a study of T cells in Graves' hyperthyroidism and ophthalmopathy. Study outcomes and limitations: Blood samples included most of the expanded thyroid clonotypes exceeding 0.001.

The CDR3 is 14 amino acids. V was shortened by 1 base and J by 4 bases, with 8 bases between the two germline ends. Germline V gene lookup returns CDR1 SGHVS and CDR2 FQNEAQ. Many counts were recorded for this clonotype. The antigen remains undetermined. What was amplified from RNA transcripts were TCR beta CDR3 regions. HTBI primers were employed in a first-round RT-PCR of the TCR CDR3. Using its own MiXCR run on the multiplex PCR reads, TCRdb lists one record per CDR3 protein. The data show hundreds of thousands of distinct CDR3 sequences, around 19% seen once. A sample of blood taken at first hyperthyroidism diagnosis preceded any ophthalmopathy symptoms.

The V gene is TRBV7-8, the J gene TRBJ1-5; the D is unclear. The source is a woman aged 50 to 60 with Graves' hyperthyroidism that later progressed to Graves' ophthalmopathy. Sequenced material: blood. The CDR3 is CASSLGGKNQPQHF. The CDR3 DNA reads as TGTGCCAGCAGCTTAGGTGGGAAGAATCAGCCCCAGCATTTT.